Below, 23 T cell receptor beta chains from the same sample are listed, as sequenced in a study of CD8+ T cells in alopecia areata. The sequencing template was cDNA reverse transcribed from extracted RNA. The assay was immunoSEQ multiplex PCR, and TCRdb's table has in-frame clones only and misses some. The table lists hundreds of thousands of clones, 45% to 70% of them singletons. Treatment noted: oral pan-JAK inhibitor, 5-10 mg twice daily. The material sequenced was CD4+ T cells sorted from blood, taken at approximately week 52, from a patient treated with tofacitinib. The receptors were gathered from a human donor with alopecia areata.

V and J are TRBV5-4 and TRBJ2-3; D unresolved. Per germline, CDR1 SGHNT and CDR2 YYREEE (reference sequence). CDR3 size: 13 residues. Trimming stripped 1 base from V and 2 bases from J, with 5 bases between. CDR3 amino acids: CASSLHNTDTQYF. The CDR3 region has the DNA TGTGCCAGCAGCTTGCACAACACAGATACGCAGTATTTT.

This clone came up a few times. The chain joins TRBV29-1 to TRBJ2-2; 7 nucleotides match TRBD1. The CDR3 has 14 amino acids. Losses at the gene ends were 4 bases for V and 1 base for J; bases not matched to a gene: 3. Germline CDR1 SQVTM, CDR2 ANQGSEA. CDR3 sequence reads: CSVVRTGNTGELFF. The CDR3 nucleotides are TGCAGCGTTGTTCGGACAGGGAACACCGGGGAGCTGTTTTTT.

This clone was recorded only once. Other DNA variants within this sample encode the same CDR3. This chain uses TRBV29-1 with TRBJ2-5; 7 nucleotides align to TRBD1. Germline trimming cut 3 bases from V and 4 bases from J; bases unmatched to any gene: 5. The V gene's germline CDR1 is SQVTM and CDR2 ANQGSEA. The CDR3 extends over 13 amino acids. The CDR3 loop reads CSVDRGKRETQYF. CDR3 DNA: TGCAGCGTTGACAGGGGGAAGCGAGAGACCCAGTACTTC.

V gene TRBV25-1 combines with J gene TRBJ1-5; D call uncertain. Trimming shortened V by 8 bases and J by 7 bases, and 9 bases separated the two germline ends. This CDR3 spans 11 amino acids. CDR1 and CDR2 (germline): MGHDK, SYGVNS. The CDR3 here is CASRWIQPQHF. The DNA for the CDR3 is TGTGCCAGCCGGTGGATCCAGCCCCAGCATTTT.

Here the CDR3 DNA reads TGTGCCGCCAAACAGGGGACTACTTACACCGGGGAGCTGTTTTTT. Amino acid sequence: CAAKQGTTYTGELFF. This chain links TRBV6-5 with TRBJ2-2, with D possibly being TRBD1 or TRBD2 (7 bases each). CDR3 length equals 15 residues. V shed 11 bases and J shed 3 bases, with 19 bases lying between them. CDR1 MNHEY and CDR2 SVGAGI come from the germline V gene.

V gene TRBV6-5 combines with J gene TRBJ1-2; D remains unclear. The CDR3 consists of 12 residues. V lost 2 bases and J lost 8, with 9 bases in between. Per germline, CDR1 MNHEY and CDR2 SVGAGI. As DNA, the CDR3 is TGTGCCAGCAGTTACCCTTCGGGGGGCTACACCTTC. It yields the protein CASSYPSGGYTF.

This clone has only a few counts. This rearrangement joins TRBV29-1 to TRBJ2-6, with D perhaps matching TRBD1 (5 bases). The CDR3 is made up of 15 amino acids. Germline V gives CDR1 SQVTM, CDR2 ANQGSEA. V gave up 1 base and J gave up 2 bases, with 9 bases separating them. CDR3 residues: CSVEGGRAGANVLTF. For the CDR3, the DNA is TGCAGCGTTGAAGGGGGCAGGGCTGGGGCCAACGTCCTGACTTTC.

This clone was seen just once. The rearrangement uses TRBV6-5 and TRBJ1-5, with D possibly being TRBD1 (6 bases). Trimming stripped 4 bases from V and 1 base from J, with 11 bases between. This CDR3 spans 15 amino acids. Germline CDR1 MNHEY, CDR2 SVGAGI. The CDR3 DNA reads TGTGCCAGCAGTTCAAGCAGGGGAAGCAATCAGCCCCAGCATTTT. Residues: CASSSSRGSNQPQHF.

The V call is TRBV11-2, the J call TRBJ2-3; 10 bases are a match to TRBD1. This CDR3 is built from 17 residues. The V and J ends lost 5 bases and 4 bases, in that order; junction bases with no gene match: 12. Germline V gene lookup returns CDR1 SGHAT and CDR2 FQNNGV. The CDR3 region has the DNA TGTGCCAGCAGCCTCTCTTTGACAGGGGGCTTCGCAGATACGCAGTATTTT. Protein sequence: CASSLSLTGGFADTQYF. Looking up the rest from reference TRBV11-2 and TRBJ2-3 gives the full variable domain: EAGVAQSPRYKIIEKRQSVAFWCNPISGHATLYWYQQILGQGPKLLIQFQNNGVVDDSQLPKDRFSAERLKGVDSTLKIQPAKLEDSAVYLCASSLSLTGGFADTQYFGPGTRLTVL.

The chain carries TRBV5-1 and TRBJ1-2; 7 positions match TRBD1. In germline, CDR1 is SGHRS, CDR2 YFSETQ. This CDR3 is 13 amino acids long. Germline trimming cut 4 bases from V and 2 bases from J; bases unmatched to any gene: 2. The CDR3 sequence is CASSAGQNYGYTF. In DNA, the CDR3 is TGCGCCAGCAGCGCGGGACAGAACTATGGCTACACCTTC.

The V and J genes are TRBV5-1 and TRBJ2-7, with D perhaps being TRBD1 or TRBD2 (5 bases each). This CDR3 has 14 residues. Germline V gene lookup returns CDR1 SGHRS and CDR2 YFSETQ. The ends were cut back, 0 bases at V and 2 bases at J, with 9 bases in the middle. Written as DNA, the CDR3 is TGCGCCAGCAGCTTGGCCCAGGGACCCTACGAGCAGTACTTC. Its protein is CASSLAQGPYEQYF.

CDR3 protein: CASSKGGRQYF. The CDR3 DNA follows: TGTGCCAGCAGCAAGGGAGGGAGGCAGTACTTC. The V gene is TRBV21-1, the J gene TRBJ2-5; the table's D call, TRBD2, has no DNA check behind it. TRBV21-1 is shown as a pseudogene. The CDR3 consists of 11 residues.

The chain employs TRBV27 and TRBJ1-2, with D perhaps matching TRBD1 (5 bases). The V gene lost 5 bases and the J gene lost 2 bases, with 9 bases spanning the gap. This CDR3 contains 13 residues. The germline V gene has CDR1 MNHEY and CDR2 SMNVEV (reference sequence). This chain's CDR3 is CASSLRQNYGYTF. In DNA, the CDR3 is TGTGCCAGCAGTCTAAGACAGAACTATGGCTACACCTTC.

This chain links TRBV27 with TRBJ2-7; D is possibly TRBD1 (6 bases). Germline CDR1 MNHEY, CDR2 SMNVEV (reference sequence). V lost 11 bases and J lost 3, with 17 bases in between. This CDR3 has 13 residues. As DNA, the CDR3 is TGTGCCGCCAGCAGACAGGCGGGCTACGAGCAGTACTTC. Translation gives CAASRQAGYEQYF.

The chain carries TRBV6-6 and TRBJ2-3; TRBD1 aligns across 7 bases. With V trimmed by 10 bases and J by 3 bases, 13 bases remained unmatched. The CDR3 is 15 amino acids. CDR1 is MNHNY, CDR2 SVGAGI, per germline (reference sequence). The CDR3 DNA follows: TGTGCCACCAGAGACAGGGTCAGCAGAACAGATACGCAGTATTTT. As protein: CATRDRVSRTDTQYF.

This clone turned up a few times. Other DNA sequences from this sample encode an identical CDR3 as well. The gene calls are TRBV29-1 and TRBJ2-2; D is uncertain. Deletions cut 0 bases from V and 1 base from J, with 6 bases between. Germline CDR1 is SQVTM and CDR2 is ANQGSEA. The CDR3 length is 14 residues. Here the CDR3 DNA reads TGCAGCGTTGAAGATGGCGTGAACACCGGGGAGCTGTTTTTT. It specifies CSVEDGVNTGELFF.

This clone was seen once. The gene calls are TRBV5-1 and TRBJ2-7, with 11 bases matching TRBD2. V shed 2 bases, J shed 2 bases, and the junction held 6 bases outside the gene matches. The CDR3 totals 16 residues. Germline CDR1 and CDR2: SGHRS and YFSETQ. The CDR3 DNA sequence: TGCGCCAGCAGCTTATATACTAGCGGGGGTGCCTACGAGCAGTACTTC. It encodes CASSLYTSGGAYEQYF. The variable domain in full, with the rest retrieved from reference TRBV5-1 and TRBJ2-7, is KAGVTQTPRYLIKTRGQQVTLSCSPISGHRSVSWYQQTPGQGLQFLFEYFSETQRNKGNFPGRFSGRQFSNSRSEMNVSTLELGDSALYLCASSLYTSGGAYEQYFGPGTRLTVT.

The rearrangement links TRBV7-2 to TRBJ2-7, with D possibly matching TRBD2 (5 bases). Germline-derived CDR1 and CDR2 are SGHTA and FQGNSA. This CDR3 is built from 14 residues. The V gene lost 5 bases and the J gene lost 3 bases, with 14 bases spanning the gap. CDR3 loop: CASSPRGRIYEQYF. The CDR3 DNA sequence: TGTGCCAGCAGCCCTCGAGGGCGGATCTACGAGCAGTACTTC.

The V call is TRBV5-6, the J call TRBJ2-5, with 8 bases aligning to TRBD1. J gave up 3 bases and V 4 bases, and 2 bases lay outside the gene matches. In germline, CDR1 is SGHDT, CDR2 YYEEEE. The CDR3 is 13 residues long. The CDR3 sequence: CASSPDREETQYF. Here the CDR3 DNA reads TGTGCCAGCAGCCCGGACAGGGAAGAGACCCAGTACTTC. Full variable domain (remainder filled in from reference TRBV5-6 and TRBJ2-5): DAGVTQSPTHLIKTRGQQVTLRCSPKSGHDTVSWYQQALGQGPQFIFQYYEEEERQRGNFPDRFSGHQFPNYSSELNVNALLLGDSALYLCASSPDREETQYFGPGTRLLVL.

A note on this clone: Other DNA variants within this sample encode the same CDR3. J is TRBJ2-6 and V is TRBV18, with D unclear. Trimming shortened V by 2 bases and J by 1 base, and 3 bases separated the two germline ends. This CDR3 contains 14 residues. The germline V gene has CDR1 KGHSH and CDR2 LQKENI. The CDR3 loop is CASSPGSGANVLTF. CDR3 coding DNA: TGTGCCAGCTCACCAGGGTCTGGGGCCAACGTCCTGACTTTC.

The chain is built from TRBV30 and TRBJ1-2; no firm D call. With 0 bases removed from V and 4 bases from J, the gap between germline ends came to 12 bases. Germline assignment: CDR1 GTSNPN and CDR2 SVGIG (reference sequence). The CDR3 loop spans 14 amino acids. The CDR3 here is CAWSVWQALYGYTF. The CDR3, as DNA: TGTGCCTGGAGTGTATGGCAGGCTCTCTATGGCTACACCTTC.

The chain links TRBV30 to TRBJ2-5, with D perhaps matching TRBD1 (5 bases). The CDR3 spans 15 residues. Trimming took 2 bases from V and 7 from J, leaving 20 bases between them. Germline CDR1 reads GTSNPN; CDR2 reads SVGIG (reference sequence). The DNA for the CDR3 is TGTGCCTGGAGTCCCCAGGGCGGTGGCTTGAGGACCCAGTACTTC. This gives the protein CAWSPQGGGLRTQYF.

The CDR3 nucleotides read TGTGCTAGTGGAACAGGTACGATCGTGAACACTGAAGCTTTCTTT. It translates to CASGTGTIVNTEAFF. The chain recombines TRBV12-5 with TRBJ1-1, with D perhaps matching TRBD1 (5 bases). Germline CDR1 LGHNT, CDR2 FRNRAP. Trimming stripped 6 bases from V and 0 bases from J, with 14 bases between. The CDR3 loop spans 15 amino acids.